This T cell receptor (beta chain) was recovered during a study of tumor and adjacent non-tumor tissue in lung cancer. Study-level background: There were around 11 adenocarcinoma, a couple of squamous cell carcinoma and 1 small cell lung cancer cases.

Study-wide results and limits: Compared with tumor, normal lung showed significantly lower TCR diversity.

TCRbeta libraries were built with three rounds of nested PCR, modified from ARM-PCR. MiXCR, applied by TCRdb to the multiplex PCR reads, yields one record per CDR3 protein. The table includes some 71,000 distinct CDR3 sequences, roughly 72% detected once. This sample's RNA came from whole unsorted tissue. Of note for this clonotype: Its target is not known. Compared with germline, one end of the junction differs, possibly owing to a read error.

This CDR3 is built from 14 residues. CDR1 is MNHEY and CDR2 is SVGAGI in the germline V gene. The clonotype originates from a middle-aged woman with non-small cell lung cancer. Specimen: lung tumor tissue. The J gene is TRBJ1-1, the V gene TRBV6-5; weak D call: TRBD1 (5 bases). CDR3: CASSSLGRDTETFF. The DNA of the CDR3 is TGTGCCAGTAGCAGCCTGGGACGTGACACTGAAACTTTCTTT.